This TCR beta chain derives from a study of type 1 regulatory T cells. About the study: T-allo10 is an in vitro-generated, Tr1-enriched CD4 T cell product specific for alloantigen.

CDR3 length: 13 amino acids. Trimming left V 0 bases short and J 7 bases short, with 7 bases between. CDR1 and CDR2 (germline): LGHDT, YNNKEL (reference sequence). The graft donor-derived T-allo10 cells reportedly recognize host alloantigens, are anergic, and suppress alloantigen-specifically. TCRdb re-derived calls from the reads in MiXCR, one entry per CDR3 protein. In the table there are 25,000 or so distinct CDR3 sequences, 72% of which are singletons. As to this clonotype: Antigen: not known.

The TCR sequence derives from a human donor in good health. Sample: cultured T cells, either the whole culture or a sorted T cell fraction (not recorded which). Subset described: Tr1-enriched cell product generated in vitro against host alloantigens. The rearrangement joins TRBV3-1 to TRBJ1-5, with D unclear. The CDR3 sequence: CASSQDKGQPQHF. In DNA, the CDR3 is TGTGCCAGCAGCCAAGATAAAGGGCAGCCCCAGCATTTT. The variable domain in full, completed from reference TRBV3-1 and TRBJ1-5, reads DTAVSQTPKYLVTQMGNDKSIKCEQNLGHDTMYWYKQDSKKFLKIMFSYNNKELIINETVPNRFSPKSPDKAHLNLHINSLELGDSAVYFCASSQDKGQPQHFGDGTRLSIL.